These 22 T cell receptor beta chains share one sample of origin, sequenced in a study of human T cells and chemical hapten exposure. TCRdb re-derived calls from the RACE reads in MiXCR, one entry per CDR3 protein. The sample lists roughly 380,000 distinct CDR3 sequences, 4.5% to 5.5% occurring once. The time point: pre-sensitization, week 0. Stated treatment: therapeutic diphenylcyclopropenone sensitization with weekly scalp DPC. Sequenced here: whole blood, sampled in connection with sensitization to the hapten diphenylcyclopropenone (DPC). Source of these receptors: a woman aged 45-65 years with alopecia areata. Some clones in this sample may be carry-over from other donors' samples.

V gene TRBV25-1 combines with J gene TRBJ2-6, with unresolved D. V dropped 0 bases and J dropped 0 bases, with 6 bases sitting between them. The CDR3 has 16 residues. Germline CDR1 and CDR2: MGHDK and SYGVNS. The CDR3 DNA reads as TGTGCCAGCAGTGAATATGGCTACTCTGGGGCCAACGTCCTGACTTTC. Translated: CASSEYGYSGANVLTF.

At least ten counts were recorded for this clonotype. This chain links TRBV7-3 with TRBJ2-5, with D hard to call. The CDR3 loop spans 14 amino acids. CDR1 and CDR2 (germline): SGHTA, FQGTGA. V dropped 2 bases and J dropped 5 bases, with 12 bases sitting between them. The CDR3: CASSLLGSDETQYF. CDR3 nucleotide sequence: TGTGCCAGCAGCTTACTAGGGTCTGACGAGACCCAGTACTTC.

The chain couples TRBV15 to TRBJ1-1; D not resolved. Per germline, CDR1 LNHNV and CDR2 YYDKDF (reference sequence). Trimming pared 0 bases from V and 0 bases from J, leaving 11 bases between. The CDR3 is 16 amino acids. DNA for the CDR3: TGTGCCACCAGCAGAGATCTTAGAATACTGAACACTGAAGCTTTCTTT. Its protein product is CATSRDLRILNTEAFF.

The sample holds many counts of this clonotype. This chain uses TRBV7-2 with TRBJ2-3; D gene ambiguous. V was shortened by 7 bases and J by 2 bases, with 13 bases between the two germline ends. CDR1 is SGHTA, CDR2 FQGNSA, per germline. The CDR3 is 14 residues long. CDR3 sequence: CASTDPVITDTQYF. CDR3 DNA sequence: TGTGCCAGCACCGACCCGGTAATCACAGATACGCAGTATTTT.

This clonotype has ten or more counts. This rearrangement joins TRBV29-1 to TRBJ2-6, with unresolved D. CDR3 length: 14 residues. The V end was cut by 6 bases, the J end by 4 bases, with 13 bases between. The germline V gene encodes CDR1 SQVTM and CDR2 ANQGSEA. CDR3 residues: CSVAGSPGANVLTF. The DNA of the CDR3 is TGCAGCGTCGCCGGGTCCCCCGGGGCCAACGTCCTGACTTTC.

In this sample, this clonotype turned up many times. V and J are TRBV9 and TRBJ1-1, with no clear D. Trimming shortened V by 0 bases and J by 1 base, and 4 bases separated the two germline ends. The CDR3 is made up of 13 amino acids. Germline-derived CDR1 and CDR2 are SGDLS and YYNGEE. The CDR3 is CASSVGANTEAFF. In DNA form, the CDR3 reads TGTGCCAGCAGCGTAGGAGCGAACACTGAAGCTTTCTTT.

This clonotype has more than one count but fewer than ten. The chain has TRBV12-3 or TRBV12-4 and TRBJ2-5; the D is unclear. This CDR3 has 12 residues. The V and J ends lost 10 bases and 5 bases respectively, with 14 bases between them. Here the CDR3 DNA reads TGTGCCACCCAGGACGGCTCCGAGACCCAGTACTTC. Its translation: CATQDGSETQYF.

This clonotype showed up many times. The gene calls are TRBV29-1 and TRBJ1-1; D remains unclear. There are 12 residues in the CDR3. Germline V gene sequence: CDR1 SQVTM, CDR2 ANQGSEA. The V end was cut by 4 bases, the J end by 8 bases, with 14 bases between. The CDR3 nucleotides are TGCAGCGTTGGACACCCGAATACGGAAGCTTTCTTT. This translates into CSVGHPNTEAFF.

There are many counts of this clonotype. CDR3 DNA sequence: TGTGCCAGCAGTTACGGGTCAAGAGGTGAGCAGTTCTTC. Translation gives CASSYGSRGEQFF. The chain combines TRBV6-6 with TRBJ2-1; D is undetermined. The germline V gene has CDR1 MNHNY and CDR2 SVGAGI (reference sequence). The CDR3 length is 13 residues. V was clipped by 2 bases and J by 9 bases, with 11 bases between them.

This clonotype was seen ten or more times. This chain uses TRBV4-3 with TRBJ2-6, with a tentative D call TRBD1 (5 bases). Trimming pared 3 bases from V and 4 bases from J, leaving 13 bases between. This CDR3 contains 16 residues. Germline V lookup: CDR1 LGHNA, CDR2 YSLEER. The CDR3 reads CASSQASGSGANVLTF. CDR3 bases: TGCGCCAGCAGCCAGGCTTCAGGGTCAGGGGCCAACGTCCTGACTTTC.

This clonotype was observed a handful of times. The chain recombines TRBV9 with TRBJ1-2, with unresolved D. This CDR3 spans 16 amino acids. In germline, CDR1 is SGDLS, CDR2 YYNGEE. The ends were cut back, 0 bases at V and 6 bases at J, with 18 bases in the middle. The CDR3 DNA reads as TGTGCCAGCAGCGTAGACTTCACGGCTAGGGAGGATGGCTACACCTTC. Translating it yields CASSVDFTAREDGYTF.

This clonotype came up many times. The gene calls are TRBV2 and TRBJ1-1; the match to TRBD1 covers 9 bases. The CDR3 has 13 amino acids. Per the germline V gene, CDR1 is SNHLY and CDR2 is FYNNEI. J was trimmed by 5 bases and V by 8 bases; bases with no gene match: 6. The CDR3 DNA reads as TGTGCCAGCGCTGGGACAGGGTGGACTGAAGCTTTCTTT. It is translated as CASAGTGWTEAFF.

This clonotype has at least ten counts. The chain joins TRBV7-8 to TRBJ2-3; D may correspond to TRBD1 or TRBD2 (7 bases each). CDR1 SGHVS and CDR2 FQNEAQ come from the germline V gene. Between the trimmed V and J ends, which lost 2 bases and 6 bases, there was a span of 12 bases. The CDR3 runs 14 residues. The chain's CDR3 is CASSLNRGGDTQYF. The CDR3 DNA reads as TGTGCCAGCAGCTTAAACAGGGGAGGGGATACGCAGTATTTT.

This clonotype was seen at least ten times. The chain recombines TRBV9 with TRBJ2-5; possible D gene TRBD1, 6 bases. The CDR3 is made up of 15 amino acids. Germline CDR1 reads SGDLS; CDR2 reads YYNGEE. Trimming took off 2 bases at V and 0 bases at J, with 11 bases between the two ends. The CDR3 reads CASSVGTLNQETQYF. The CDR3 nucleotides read TGTGCCAGCAGCGTCGGGACACTCAACCAAGAGACCCAGTACTTC.

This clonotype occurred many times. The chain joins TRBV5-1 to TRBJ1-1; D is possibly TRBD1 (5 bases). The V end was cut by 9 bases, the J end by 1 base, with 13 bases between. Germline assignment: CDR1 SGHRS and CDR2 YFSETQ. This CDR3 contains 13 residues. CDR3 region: CATRRGPNTEAFF. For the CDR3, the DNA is TGCGCCACCCGGAGGGGCCCGAACACTGAAGCTTTCTTT.

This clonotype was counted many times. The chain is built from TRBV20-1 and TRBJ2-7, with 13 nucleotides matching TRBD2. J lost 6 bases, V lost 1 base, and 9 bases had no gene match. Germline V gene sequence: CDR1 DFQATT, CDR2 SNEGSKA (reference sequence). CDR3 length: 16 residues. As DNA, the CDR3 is TGCAGTGCTAGAGCTGGTGCCGGACTAGCGGGGGTCGAGCAGTACTTC. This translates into CSARAGAGLAGVEQYF.

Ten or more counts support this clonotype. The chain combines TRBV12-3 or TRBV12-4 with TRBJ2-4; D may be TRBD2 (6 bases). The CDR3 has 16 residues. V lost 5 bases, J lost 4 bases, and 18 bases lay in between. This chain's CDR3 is CASSPLAAQPKNIQYF. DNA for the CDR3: TGTGCCAGCAGTCCGTTAGCGGCACAGCCAAAAAACATTCAGTACTTC.

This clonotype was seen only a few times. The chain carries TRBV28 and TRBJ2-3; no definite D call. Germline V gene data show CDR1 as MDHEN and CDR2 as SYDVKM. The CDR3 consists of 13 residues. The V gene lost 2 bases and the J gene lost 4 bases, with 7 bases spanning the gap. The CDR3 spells CASSLVASDTQYF. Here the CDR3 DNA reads TGTGCCAGCAGTTTAGTAGCCTCAGATACGCAGTATTTT.

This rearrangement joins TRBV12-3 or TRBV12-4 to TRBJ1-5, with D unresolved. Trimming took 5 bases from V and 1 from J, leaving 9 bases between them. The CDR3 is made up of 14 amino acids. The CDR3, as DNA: TGTGCCAGCAGTGATAAACTAAGCAATCAGCCCCAGCATTTT. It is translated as CASSDKLSNQPQHF.

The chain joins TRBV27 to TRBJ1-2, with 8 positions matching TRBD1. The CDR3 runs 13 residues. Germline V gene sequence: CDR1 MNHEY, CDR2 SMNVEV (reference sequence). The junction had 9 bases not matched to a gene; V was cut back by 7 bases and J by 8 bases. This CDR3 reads CASTPGQGGGYTF. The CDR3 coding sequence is TGTGCCAGCACCCCTGGACAGGGAGGCGGCTACACCTTC.

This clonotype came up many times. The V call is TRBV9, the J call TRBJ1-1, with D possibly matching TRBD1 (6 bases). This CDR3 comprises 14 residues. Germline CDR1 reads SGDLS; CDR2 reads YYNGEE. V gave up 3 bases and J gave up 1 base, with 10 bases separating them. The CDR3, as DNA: TGTGCCAGCAGCGGCAGACAGGCGAACACTGAAGCTTTCTTT. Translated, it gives CASSGRQANTEAFF.

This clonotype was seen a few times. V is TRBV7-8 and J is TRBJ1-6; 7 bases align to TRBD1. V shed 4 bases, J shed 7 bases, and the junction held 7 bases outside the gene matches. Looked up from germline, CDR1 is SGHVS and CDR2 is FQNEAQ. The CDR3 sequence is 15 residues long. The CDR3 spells CASSSDRAGNSPLHF. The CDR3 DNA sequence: TGTGCCAGCAGCTCCGACAGGGCTGGGAATTCACCCCTCCACTTT. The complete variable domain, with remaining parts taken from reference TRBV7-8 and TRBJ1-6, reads GAGVSQSPRYKVAKRGQDVALRCDPISGHVSLFWYQQALGQGPEFLTYFQNEAQLDKSGLPSDRFFAERPEGSVSTLKIQRTQQEDSAVYLCASSSDRAGNSPLHFGNGTRLTVT.